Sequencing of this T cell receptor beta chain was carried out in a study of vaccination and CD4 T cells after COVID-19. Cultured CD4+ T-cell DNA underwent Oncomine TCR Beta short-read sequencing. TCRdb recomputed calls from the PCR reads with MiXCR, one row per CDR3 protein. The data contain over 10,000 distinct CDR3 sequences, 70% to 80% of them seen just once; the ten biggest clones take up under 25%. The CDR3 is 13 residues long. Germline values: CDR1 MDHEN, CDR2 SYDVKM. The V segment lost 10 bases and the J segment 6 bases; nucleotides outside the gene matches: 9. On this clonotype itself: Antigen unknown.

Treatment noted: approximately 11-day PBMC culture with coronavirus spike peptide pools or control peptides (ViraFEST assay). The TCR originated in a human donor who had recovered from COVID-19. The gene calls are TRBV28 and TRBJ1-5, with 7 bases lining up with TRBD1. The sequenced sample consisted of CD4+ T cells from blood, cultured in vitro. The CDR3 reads CAITTGSGQPQHF. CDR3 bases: TGTGCCATTACGACAGGGTCGGGTCAGCCCCAGCATTTT.